These T cell receptor beta chains were read from a single sample in a study of cytomegalovirus exposure and HLA in healthy donors. Measured with immunoSEQ multiplex PCR; TCRdb has only the in-frame clones, and not every one. The sample holds about 85,000 clones; roughly 80% are singletons and the top ten take 20% to 25%. What was sequenced was PBMCs. These receptors were collected from a woman between 50 and 59 years old in good health and CMV-seropositive. CDR3s include the opening cysteine and the closing phenylalanine or tryptophan. D genes are given only for firm matches. Rows give clone size only sometimes, using once, few, many, or a class for an expanded clone.

V gene: TRBV15
D gene: TRBD1
J gene: TRBJ2-7
clone size: few
CDR3 DNA: TGTGCCACCAGCGATAAGTGGGGGACAGGGTCGGACGAGCAGTACTTC
CDR3 protein: CATSDKWGTGSDEQYF

V gene: TRBV7-6
D gene: -
J gene: TRBJ1-5
clone size: -
CDR3 DNA: TGTGCCAGCAGCTTAAACACGAATCAGCCCCAGCATTTT
CDR3 protein: CASSLNTNQPQHF

V gene: TRBV29-1
D gene: -
J gene: TRBJ1-2
clone size: -
CDR3 DNA: TGCAGCGTTGAACAGGGATGGGATGGCTACACCTTC
CDR3 protein: CSVEQGWDGYTF

V gene: TRBV5-1
D gene: -
J gene: TRBJ1-6
clone size: -
CDR3 DNA: TGCGCCAGCAAGGACAGTCTTTCCTCCTATAATTCACCCCTCCACTTT
CDR3 protein: CASKDSLSSYNSPLHF

V gene: TRBV6-5
D gene: -
J gene: TRBJ1-2
clone size: few
CDR3 DNA: TGTGCCAGCCGCTTAAGGGGGTGGTCCAATGGCTACACCTTC
CDR3 protein: CASRLRGWSNGYTF

V gene: TRBV19
D gene: -
J gene: TRBJ1-1
clone size: -
CDR3 DNA: TGTGCCAGTAATTTGAGGTTTGAAGCTTTCTTT
CDR3 protein: CASNLRFEAFF

V gene: TRBV2
D gene: -
J gene: TRBJ1-2
clone size: -
CDR3 DNA: TGTGCCAGCGCTACACAGGGAAACTATGGCTACACCTTC
CDR3 protein: CASATQGNYGYTF

V gene: TRBV30
D gene: TRBD1
J gene: TRBJ1-5
clone size: -
CDR3 DNA: TGTGCCTGGAGTCCTCAGACAGGGGGCCAGTATAGCAATCAGCCCCAGCATTTT
CDR3 protein: CAWSPQTGGQYSNQPQHF

V gene: TRBV6-6
D gene: -
J gene: TRBJ2-2
clone size: -
CDR3 DNA: TGTGCCAGCAGCCGACCCCCTGACAGGACCGGGGAGCTGTTTTTT
CDR3 protein: CASSRPPDRTGELFF

V gene: TRBV11-2
D gene: -
J gene: TRBJ1-4
clone size: -
CDR3 DNA: TGTGCCAGCAGCCCTCAGGGCCAGGAAAAACTGTTTTTT
CDR3 protein: CASSPQGQEKLFF

V gene: TRBV6-5
D gene: -
J gene: TRBJ1-5
clone size: -
CDR3 DNA: TGTGCCAGCAGTTACTCCAGGTATAGCAATCAGCCCCAGCATTTT
CDR3 protein: CASSYSRYSNQPQHF

V gene: TRBV5-8
D gene: TRBD1
J gene: TRBJ1-5
clone size: once
CDR3 DNA: TGTGCCAGCAGCCCGACAGGGAATAGCAATCAGCCCCAGCATTTT
CDR3 protein: CASSPTGNSNQPQHF

V gene: TRBV6-5
D gene: TRBD1
J gene: TRBJ1-1
clone size: -
CDR3 DNA: TGTGCCAGCAGCCGGGACAGCCTAGCGAACACTGAAGCTTTCTTT
CDR3 protein: CASSRDSLANTEAFF

V gene: TRBV11-1
D gene: TRBD2
J gene: TRBJ2-1
clone size: -
CDR3 DNA: TGTGCCAGCAGCTTAGGTCCTAGCGGGGGGGCTGAGCAGTTCTTC
CDR3 protein: CASSLGPSGGAEQFF

V gene: TRBV19
D gene: TRBD2
J gene: TRBJ2-3
clone size: once
CDR3 DNA: TGTGCCAGTGCAGGACTAGCGAGGGATACGCAGTATTTT
CDR3 protein: CASAGLARDTQYF

V gene: TRBV7-8
D gene: TRBD1
J gene: TRBJ1-1
clone size: -
CDR3 DNA: TGTGCCAGCAGCTCGACAGGGGGGAACACTGAAGCTTTCTTT
CDR3 protein: CASSSTGGNTEAFF

V gene: TRBV30
D gene: -
J gene: TRBJ1-1
clone size: -
CDR3 DNA: TGTGCCTGGAATAAGGGAGGGGGAACTAACACTGAAGCTTTCTTT
CDR3 protein: CAWNKGGGTNTEAFF

V gene: TRBV11-2
D gene: -
J gene: TRBJ2-7
clone size: -
CDR3 DNA: TGTGCCAGCAGCTCGGTGAACCATCCCTACGAGCAGTACTTC
CDR3 protein: CASSSVNHPYEQYF

V gene: TRBV9
D gene: -
J gene: TRBJ1-3
clone size: -
CDR3 DNA: TGTGCCAGCAGCGTAGAGATTTTTTTGGACAGCGGAAACACCATATATTTT
CDR3 protein: CASSVEIFLDSGNTIYF

V gene: TRBV5-4
D gene: TRBD1
J gene: TRBJ1-1
clone size: -
CDR3 DNA: TGTGCCAGCAGCTGGGACAGGGACACTGAAGCTTTCTTT
CDR3 protein: CASSWDRDTEAFF

V gene: TRBV20-1
D gene: TRBD1
J gene: TRBJ2-5
clone size: -
CDR3 DNA: TGCAGTGCTGACAGGGAAGAGACCCAGTACTTC
CDR3 protein: CSADREETQYF

V gene: TRBV30
D gene: -
J gene: TRBJ1-5
clone size: -
CDR3 DNA: TGTGCCTGGAGTGAATTTGGAGGGGTAGGTCAGCCCCAGCATTTT
CDR3 protein: CAWSEFGGVGQPQHF

V gene: TRBV7-9
D gene: TRBD2
J gene: TRBJ2-7
clone size: -
CDR3 DNA: TGTGCCAGCAGCGCTAGGCTTGGACTAGTGGGCGTTCCTACGGGAGAGCAGTACTTC
CDR3 protein: CASSARLGLVGVPTGEQYF

V gene: TRBV2
D gene: TRBD2
J gene: TRBJ2-7
clone size: -
CDR3 DNA: TGTGCCAGCAGGATAGCGTTTAGCGGGGGCAAATACGAGCAGTACTTC
CDR3 protein: CASRIAFSGGKYEQYF